This T cell receptor (beta chain) is drawn from a study of post-analysis software for immune sequencing data. Across the whole study: The cohort encompassed relapsing-remitting, secondary progressive and progressive-relapsing multiple sclerosis disease courses. Findings and limits, study-wide: Elevated frequency relative to controls characterized roughly 5 TRBV segments in patients, TRBV5-6, TRBV5-1 and TRBV20-1 among them. Normalized Chao1 diversity was significantly lower in multiple sclerosis patients than in controls.

The length of the CDR3 is 14 residues. Germline assignment: CDR1 SQVTM and CDR2 ANQGSEA. The trim removed 4 bases at V and 8 bases at J, leaving 11 bases unmatched. Unique molecular identifiers tagged the TCR beta cDNA libraries. TCRdb used MiXCR to reprocess the PCR reads, holding one entry per CDR3 protein. The data hold around 710,000 distinct CDR3 sequences, with roughly 46% observed a single time. In regard to this clonotype: Its antigen is unidentified.

This clonotype was sampled from a girl between 10 and 17 years old with multiple sclerosis. The rearrangement uses TRBV29-1 and TRBJ2-1; TRBD2 agrees at 7 bases. The sequenced sample consisted of blood. CDR3 in DNA: TGCAGCGTTGCAGGGACTACAGACCGGCATGAGCAGTTCTTC. Protein sequence: CSVAGTTDRHEQFF.